Shown below are 24 T cell receptor beta chains from a single sample sequenced in a study of T cell repertoires in aging, cancer and after chemotherapy (dated by TCRdb to between 2017 and 2020). TCR beta rearrangements were amplified from genomic DNA extracted from peripheral blood rather than from sorted cells or RNA. The reads were generated on an Illumina MiSeq. Multiplex touch-down PCR with a mixed TRB-A/B primer pool was used to amplify rearranged TRB sequences covering the V, D and J segments. TCRdb's own reprocessing of the public reads used fastp at Q25 and MiXCR and kept productive beta chains. All rows with the same CDR3 protein become a single entry with the most common DNA and genes. Recorded for this sample are 2,000 to 2,500 distinct CDR3 sequences; just under 20% of them occurred a single time. In total, the top ten clones hold more than 7% of the sample. The specimen was blood. The origin of the receptors is a human donor with a solid tumor.

For this clonotype: This sequence may be a read error, since a much larger clone differs from it by one base. This chain uses TRBV5-4 with TRBJ2-1; 9 nucleotides line up with TRBD1. Germline lookup yields CDR1 SGHNT and CDR2 YYREEE (reference sequence). The CDR3 has 15 residues. This CDR3 reads CASSLRTGENNEQIF. The CDR3 DNA reads as TGTGCCAGCAGCCTGAGGACAGGGGAGAACAATGAGCAGATCTTC.

V and J are TRBV12-3 or TRBV12-4 and TRBJ1-1, with TRBD1 matching 7 bases. The CDR3 covers 14 residues. V was pared by 6 bases and J by 1 base, with 5 bases of the junction left unmatched. The DNA of the CDR3 is TGTGCCAGCAGCCGGACAGGCGAGAACACTGAAGCTTTCTTT. It yields the protein CASSRTGENTEAFF.

Sample share makes this clonotype large. This chain links TRBV6-6 with TRBJ2-3, with D perhaps matching TRBD1 (7 bases). The CDR3 has 14 residues. From germline, CDR1 is MNHNY and CDR2 SVGAGI (reference sequence). V shed 8 bases and J shed 4 bases, with 16 bases lying between them. The CDR3: CASGGRGESDTQYF. DNA of the CDR3: TGTGCCAGCGGCGGCAGGGGGGAATCAGATACGCAGTATTTT.

The chain is built from TRBV2 and TRBJ2-7, with a possible D match to TRBD2 (5 bases). The CDR3 has 13 residues. V gave up 8 bases and J gave up 2 bases, with 13 bases separating them. Germline CDR1 reads SNHLY; CDR2 reads FYNNEI. CDR3 residues: CASLRLRAYEQYF. The CDR3 nucleotides read TGTGCCAGCCTTCGGCTGAGGGCCTACGAGCAGTACTTC.

This clonotype is labeled medium-sized. The chain couples TRBV7-9 to TRBJ1-2; D might be TRBD1 (5 bases). CDR3 length: 14 residues. The germline gives CDR1 SEHNR, CDR2 FQNEAQ (reference sequence). V lost 2 bases and J 6 bases, leaving 13 bases between the germline ends. CDR3 sequence (DNA): TGTGCCAGCAGCTTACTATCTGGGGGAGATGGCTACACCTTC. It translates to CASSLLSGGDGYTF.

By share of the sample, this clonotype is medium-sized. The chain employs TRBV6-5 and TRBJ1-2; 10 nucleotides match TRBD1. This CDR3 is built from 17 residues. CDR1 and CDR2 (germline): MNHEY, SVGAGI. J gave up 8 bases and V 1 base, and 13 bases lay outside the gene matches. The CDR3 is CASSYWGKGQGTEGYTF. In DNA form, the CDR3 reads TGTGCCAGCAGTTACTGGGGAAAGGGACAGGGGACAGAAGGCTACACCTTC.

By sample share, this clonotype is medium-sized. The rearrangement links TRBV20-1 to TRBJ1-5; the D gene is possibly TRBD1 (5 bases). Trimming shortened V by 4 bases and J by 9 bases, and 13 bases separated the two germline ends. The V gene's germline CDR1 is DFQATT and CDR2 SNEGSKA (reference sequence). There are 12 residues in the CDR3. CDR3 DNA sequence: TGCAGTGCTAAACGTCGGGGGAGGCCCCAGCATTTT. Translated: CSAKRRGRPQHF.

The chain recombines TRBV21-1 with TRBJ1-6; TRBD1 was called by the table and not checked on the DNA. TRBV21-1 is termed a pseudogene. The CDR3 runs to 16 residues. CDR3 amino acids: CASSNRDSTGNSPLHF. CDR3 in DNA: TGTGCCAGCAGCAACCGGGACAGCACTGGCAATTCACCCCTCCACTTT.

This clonotype was seen a few times. This sequence joins TRBV5-1 and TRBJ2-7, with D hard to call. This CDR3 region has 12 residues. V gave up 3 bases and J gave up 0 bases, with 4 bases separating them. CDR1 and CDR2 from the germline V gene are SGHRS and YFSETQ. This CDR3 is CASSSSSYEQYF. The DNA of the CDR3 is TGCGCCAGCAGCTCGAGCTCCTACGAGCAGTACTTC.

This clonotype was picked up a small number of times. This chain links TRBV9 with TRBJ1-3, with TRBD1 matching over 10 bases. The CDR3 extends over 14 amino acids. The J segment lost 7 bases and the V segment lost 0 bases, leaving 1 base of the junction unmatched. In germline, CDR1 is SGDLS, CDR2 YYNGEE. The CDR3 DNA sequence: TGTGCCAGCAGCGTAGGGGGACAGGGGAACACCATATATTTT. This sequence encodes CASSVGGQGNTIYF.

This CDR3 is CASSVKGAHYGYTF. The CDR3 nucleotides read TGTGCCAGCAGTGTAAAGGGGGCCCATTATGGCTACACCTTC. The genes are TRBV2 and TRBJ1-2; 7 bases align to TRBD1. The CDR3 has 14 residues. From germline, CDR1 is SNHLY and CDR2 FYNNEI. With V trimmed by 4 bases and J by 5 bases, 7 bases remained unmatched. Drawing the rest from reference TRBV2 and TRBJ1-2, the complete variable domain is EPEVTQTPSHQVTQMGQEVILRCVPISNHLYFYWYRQILGQKVEFLVSFYNNEISEKSEIFDDQFSVERPDGSNFTLKIRSTKLEDSAMYFCASSVKGAHYGYTFGSGTRLTVV.

This clonotype has a handful of counts. The rearrangement uses TRBV20-1 and TRBJ1-1; D not certain. Germline CDR1 and CDR2: DFQATT and SNEGSKA (reference sequence). The V end was cut by 2 bases, the J end by 6 bases, with 22 bases between. The length of the CDR3 is 16 residues. CDR3 protein: CSARPHIQDRAAEAFF. In nucleotides, the CDR3 is TGCAGTGCTAGACCACACATTCAGGACCGAGCGGCTGAAGCTTTCTTT.

This clonotype was counted only a few times. The chain has TRBV7-9 and TRBJ1-1; TRBD1 aligns across 8 bases. Germline CDR1 reads SEHNR; CDR2 reads FQNEAQ (reference sequence). This CDR3 is 14 amino acids long. With V trimmed by 5 bases and J by 5 bases, 7 bases remained unmatched. CDR3 in amino acids: CASSPRTGRTEAFF. In DNA, the CDR3 is TGTGCCAGCAGCCCTCGGACAGGGCGGACTGAAGCTTTCTTT.

This clonotype is deemed large (0.1 to 1%). The chain joins TRBV19 to TRBJ1-2; D gene unclear. CDR3 length: 13 amino acids. CDR1 is LNHDA and CDR2 is SQIVND in the germline V gene (reference sequence). The V and J ends lost 1 base and 5 bases respectively, with 8 bases between them. The DNA of the CDR3 is TGTGCCAGTAGTATAGGGTTGGAGTATGGCTACACCTTC. It yields the protein CASSIGLEYGYTF.

This clonotype is medium-sized (0.01 to 0.1%) within its sample. V usage is TRBV4-3 and J usage is TRBJ1-2, with unresolved D. Trimming cost V 3 bases and J 3 bases, with 14 bases left between them. There are 15 residues in the CDR3. Looked up from germline, CDR1 is LGHNA and CDR2 is YSLEER. CDR3: CASSQEVFSDYGYTF. In DNA form, the CDR3 reads TGCGCCAGCAGCCAGGAAGTGTTTTCGGACTATGGCTACACCTTC.

Relative to its sample, this clonotype is medium-sized. The chain employs TRBV5-1 and TRBJ1-1; D not resolved. The CDR3 has 14 residues. The V gene's germline CDR1 is SGHRS and CDR2 YFSETQ. V shed 5 bases and J shed 4 bases, with 15 bases lying between them. The CDR3: CASRHSAEGTEAFF. DNA for the CDR3: TGCGCCAGCAGACACAGCGCTGAGGGCACTGAAGCTTTCTTT.

This clonotype is labeled medium-sized. This chain joins TRBV12-3 or TRBV12-4 and TRBJ2-2; D unclear. The ends were cut back, 3 bases at V and 1 base at J, with 9 bases in the middle. This CDR3 has 15 amino acids. The CDR3 sequence is CASSFGQLNTGELFF. Here the CDR3 DNA reads TGTGCCAGCAGTTTCGGGCAGTTGAACACCGGGGAGCTGTTTTTT.

This clonotype is termed large (0.1 to 1%). This chain connects TRBV6-5 to TRBJ1-2; D is uncertain. Germline V CDR1 and CDR2: MNHEY, SVGAGI. Trimming removed 2 bases at V and 6 bases at J, with 10 bases between. This CDR3 is 13 amino acids long. The CDR3 DNA follows: TGTGCCAGCAGTTACGAGGCGATGGATGGCTACACCTTC. Protein product: CASSYEAMDGYTF.

This clonotype ranks as medium-sized. The gene calls are TRBV6-1 and TRBJ1-2, with D possibly matching TRBD1 (6 bases). CDR3 length equals 15 residues. V dropped 1 base and J dropped 4 bases, with 13 bases sitting between them. Looked up from germline, CDR1 is MNHNS and CDR2 is SASEGT. The CDR3 is CASSEDEVGAYGYTF. CDR3 DNA sequence: TGTGCCAGCAGTGAAGATGAGGTGGGGGCCTATGGCTACACCTTC.

V gene TRBV4-3 combines with J gene TRBJ1-2, with 9 nucleotides matching TRBD1. Germline V gene sequence: CDR1 LGHNA, CDR2 YSLEER. Unmatched junction bases numbered 7, after V lost 5 bases and J lost 6 bases. The CDR3 runs to 14 residues. The CDR3: CASSSTGGGDGYTF. CDR3 DNA sequence: TGCGCCAGCAGCTCTACAGGGGGCGGTGATGGCTACACCTTC.

This clonotype qualifies as medium-sized (0.01 to 0.1%). The rearrangement uses TRBV12-3 or TRBV12-4 and TRBJ2-7; 9 bases are shared with TRBD1. The V segment lost 3 bases and the J segment 7 bases; nucleotides outside the gene matches: 7. The CDR3 is 14 residues long. The DNA for the CDR3 is TGTGCCAGCAGTTTCGGAACAGGGGGCAGAGAGCAGTACGTC. As protein: CASSFGTGGREQYV.

The gene calls are TRBV5-1 and TRBJ2-2, with TRBD1 identical over 8 bases. After removal of 3 bases from V and 5 bases from J, the junction contained 6 bases not matched to a gene. From germline, CDR1 is SGHRS and CDR2 YFSETQ. CDR3 size: 15 residues. The chain's CDR3 is CASSSQGAGTGELFF. DNA of the CDR3: TGCGCCAGCAGCTCCCAGGGGGCTGGAACCGGGGAGCTGTTTTTT.

Sample share makes this clonotype medium-sized. The rearrangement links TRBV18 to TRBJ2-7; TRBD1 is a possible D gene (6 bases). Germline-derived CDR1 and CDR2 are KGHSH and LQKENI. There are 12 residues in the CDR3. Trimming removed 6 bases at V and 6 bases at J, with 12 bases between. The CDR3 is CASSRTEGEQYF. CDR3 in DNA: TGTGCCAGCTCTCGGACAGAGGGCGAGCAGTACTTC.

The chain joins TRBV28 to TRBJ2-3; the D gene is possibly TRBD1 (6 bases). V lost 6 bases and J lost 1, with 20 bases in between. CDR3 length equals 17 residues. CDR1 is MDHEN and CDR2 is SYDVKM in the germline V gene. CDR3 sequence (DNA): TGTGCCAGCAGCCCCAACCGGGACACCACGCGCACAGATACGCAGTATTTT. It yields the protein CASSPNRDTTRTDTQYF.